This passage covers 17 T cell receptor beta chains from one sample sequenced in a study of OX40 agonist ivuxolimab in advanced cancers. Here immunoSEQ multiplex PCR was the method, and the copy in TCRdb shows in-frame clones only, minus some. Altogether about 79,000 clones are present, about 80% being singletons, with the ten largest covering roughly 0.5%. Sequenced material: CD4+ or CD8+ T cells sorted from blood, taken in a trial of the OX40 agonist ivuxolimab. Receptors were obtained from an adult with an advanced solid tumor such as melanoma, head and neck, liver or kidney cancer.

V and J are TRBV2 and TRBJ1-1; D is unclear. The germline V gene encodes CDR1 SNHLY and CDR2 FYNNEI. Trimming removed 2 bases at V and 5 bases at J, with 12 bases between. The CDR3 has 14 amino acids. The CDR3 loop is CASSEMGRSTEAFF. The CDR3 DNA reads TGTGCCAGCAGTGAAATGGGCAGAAGTACTGAAGCTTTCTTT.

The chain recombines TRBV7-2 with TRBJ2-7; D call uncertain. Germline V lookup: CDR1 SGHTA, CDR2 FQGNSA. V lost 0 bases and J 6 bases, leaving 6 bases between the germline ends. The CDR3 is made up of 12 amino acids. The CDR3 here is CASSLAGGEQYF. CDR3 nucleotides: TGTGCCAGCAGCTTAGCGGGCGGCGAGCAGTACTTC.

The chain recombines TRBV18 with TRBJ2-7, with TRBD1 matching 11 bases. Germline trimming cut 6 bases from V and 2 bases from J; bases unmatched to any gene: 6. The CDR3 loop spans 15 amino acids. CDR1 is KGHSH, CDR2 LQKENI, per germline. CDR3 loop: CASSPGQGETYEQYF. The CDR3, as DNA: TGTGCCAGCTCCCCGGGACAGGGGGAAACCTACGAGCAGTACTTC.

The chain uses TRBV29-1 and TRBJ2-3; TRBD1 or TRBD2 may be the D gene (5 bases each). Deletions cut 1 base from V and 0 bases from J, with 8 bases between. Germline V gene lookup returns CDR1 SQVTM and CDR2 ANQGSEA. CDR3 length equals 14 residues. The CDR3, as DNA: TGCAGCGTTGAAGTGGGGGACAGCACAGATACGCAGTATTTT. Translated: CSVEVGDSTDTQYF.

The V and J genes are TRBV28 and TRBJ1-2; the D gene is possibly TRBD1 (6 bases). V dropped 10 bases and J dropped 3 bases, with 15 bases sitting between them. This CDR3 comprises 13 residues. Germline CDR1 MDHEN, CDR2 SYDVKM. Here the CDR3 reads CAISGAVDYGYTF. In DNA form, the CDR3 reads TGTGCCATCTCGGGGGCGGTAGACTATGGCTACACCTTC.

This rearrangement joins TRBV18 to TRBJ2-4, with TRBD1 identical over 9 bases. The CDR3 is 15 residues long. Germline V gives CDR1 KGHSH, CDR2 LQKENI. V shed 3 bases, J shed 4 bases, and the junction held 4 bases outside the gene matches. The CDR3 sequence is CASSPGTGNKNIQYF. The CDR3 nucleotides read TGTGCCAGCTCACCGGGGACAGGGAATAAAAACATTCAGTACTTC.

This rearrangement joins TRBV4-3 to TRBJ1-1; TRBD1 matches 8 bases. Germline loops: CDR1 LGHNA, CDR2 YSLEER. CDR3 length: 14 amino acids. V gave up 3 bases and J gave up 7 bases; unmatched junction bases: 7. CDR3 coding DNA: TGCGCCAGCAGCCAGCAGACAGGGGACCTTGAAGCTTTCTTT. This sequence encodes CASSQQTGDLEAFF.

The chain combines TRBV11-2 with TRBJ2-3; D perhaps matches TRBD2 (6 bases). CDR3 length: 17 amino acids. Trimming cost V 0 bases and J 1 base, with 14 bases left between them. CDR1 is SGHAT, CDR2 FQNNGV, per germline. This CDR3 is CASSLELGRRGTDTQYF. The CDR3 coding sequence is TGTGCCAGCAGCTTAGAGTTGGGCAGGAGGGGCACAGATACGCAGTATTTT.

J is TRBJ1-1 and V is TRBV5-4; 7 positions match TRBD1. Germline lookup yields CDR1 SGHNT and CDR2 YYREEE (reference sequence). The CDR3 runs to 14 residues. J gave up 1 base and V 6 bases, and 6 bases lay outside the gene matches. The DNA for the CDR3 is TGTGCCAGCACCCTACAGGGGTCGAACACTGAAGCTTTCTTT. Its translation is CASTLQGSNTEAFF.

The genes are TRBV6-6 and TRBJ2-2, with 7 bases lining up with TRBD2. Germline V CDR1 and CDR2: MNHNY, SVGAGI (reference sequence). The V gene end was trimmed by 7 bases and the J gene end by 6 bases; junction bases not matched to a gene: 11. The CDR3 runs 15 residues. DNA of the CDR3: TGTGCCAGCACTGCCACCCAGGGAGGGTCCGGGGAGCTGTTTTTT. This codes for CASTATQGGSGELFF.

This clone was seen a few times. The chain joins TRBV29-1 to TRBJ1-2; no definite D call. The germline CDR1 and CDR2 sequences are SQVTM and ANQGSEA. The CDR3 consists of 12 residues. The chain's CDR3 is CTASLGDYGYTF. In DNA, the CDR3 is TGCACCGCTTCGCTTGGGGACTATGGCTACACCTTC.

The rearrangement uses TRBV30 and TRBJ2-7, with 11 bases aligning to TRBD2. The CDR3 consists of 15 residues. V trimming: 2 bases; J trimming: 5 bases; junction bases outside the gene matches: 8. Germline V CDR1 and CDR2: GTSNPN, SVGIG (reference sequence). CDR3 residues: CAWSTGTSGGNEQYF. In DNA form, the CDR3 reads TGTGCCTGGAGTACAGGGACTAGCGGCGGGAACGAGCAGTACTTC.

This clone was observed a few times. This sequence joins TRBV5-1 and TRBJ2-3, with 9 bases that match TRBD1. Trimming took 3 bases from V and 3 from J; bases not matched to a gene: 5. This CDR3 contains 15 residues. The germline gives CDR1 SGHRS, CDR2 YFSETQ. The CDR3 protein is CASSSDRGSTDTQYF. The CDR3 coding sequence is TGCGCCAGCAGCTCGGACAGGGGTTCGACAGATACGCAGTATTTT.

The chain carries TRBV28 and TRBJ2-1, with 9 bases matching TRBD2. The CDR3 length is 20 residues. V lost 3 bases, J lost 4 bases, and 19 bases stayed unmatched. Germline CDR1 and CDR2: MDHEN and SYDVKM. DNA of the CDR3: TGTGCCAGCAGTTTCATCCCGGGACTTCAGGGACTAGCAGGGTACAATGAGCAGTTCTTC. This encodes CASSFIPGLQGLAGYNEQFF.

The chain carries TRBV5-4 and TRBJ2-5; 8 bases agree with TRBD1. The CDR3 extends over 15 amino acids. V lost 4 bases, J lost 5 bases, and 10 bases stayed unmatched. Germline V gene lookup returns CDR1 SGHNT and CDR2 YYREEE (reference sequence). The DNA for the CDR3 is TGTGCCAGCAGCCCGTCGACAGGGGTTAGGGAGACCCAGTACTTC. Protein product: CASSPSTGVRETQYF.

V usage is TRBV5-1 and J usage is TRBJ1-5, with no clear D. V was pared by 0 bases and J by 4 bases, with 11 bases between. The CDR3 covers 15 residues. The germline V gene has CDR1 SGHRS and CDR2 YFSETQ. CDR3 residues: CASSLAPGKNQPQHF. In nucleotides, the CDR3 is TGCGCCAGCAGCTTGGCCCCGGGAAAAAATCAGCCCCAGCATTTT.

The chain uses TRBV19 and TRBJ2-1, with 11 bases identical to TRBD2. The CDR3 is made up of 17 amino acids. The V gene end was trimmed by 5 bases and the J gene end by 4 bases; junction bases not matched to a gene: 10. CDR1 LNHDA and CDR2 SQIVND come from the germline V gene (reference sequence). CDR3 sequence (DNA): TGTGCCAGTAGTTCACTAGCGGGAGCCGCCATTTACAATGAGCAGTTCTTC. Its protein product is CASSSLAGAAIYNEQFF.